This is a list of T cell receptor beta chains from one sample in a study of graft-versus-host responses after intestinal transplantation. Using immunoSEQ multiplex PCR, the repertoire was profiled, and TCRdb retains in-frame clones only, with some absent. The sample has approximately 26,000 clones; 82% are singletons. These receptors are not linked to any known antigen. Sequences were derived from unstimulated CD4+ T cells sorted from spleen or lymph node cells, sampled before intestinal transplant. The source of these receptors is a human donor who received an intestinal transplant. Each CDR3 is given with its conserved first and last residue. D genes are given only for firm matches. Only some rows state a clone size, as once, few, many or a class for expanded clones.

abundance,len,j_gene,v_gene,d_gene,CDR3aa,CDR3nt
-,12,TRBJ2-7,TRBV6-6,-,CASSYSKNEQYF,TGTGCCAGCAGTTACTCGAAGAACGAGCAGTACTTC
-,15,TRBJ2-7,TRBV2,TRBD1,CASSEVRDRGYEQYF,TGTGCCAGCAGTGAAGTAAGGGACAGGGGCTACGAGCAGTACTTC
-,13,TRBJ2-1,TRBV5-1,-,CASSSGTGNEQFF,TGCGCCAGCAGCTCCGGGACCGGGAATGAGCAGTTCTTC
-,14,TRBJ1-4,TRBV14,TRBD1,CASSQGDGNEKLFF,TGTGCCAGCAGTCAGGGGGACGGTAATGAAAAACTGTTTTTT
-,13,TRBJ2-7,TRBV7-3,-,CASSLDPTYEQYF,TGTGCCAGCAGCTTAGACCCCACCTACGAGCAGTACTTC
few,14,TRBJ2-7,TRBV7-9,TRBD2,CASSLAGAPYEQYF,TGTGCCAGCAGCTTGGCGGGAGCCCCCTACGAGCAGTACTTC
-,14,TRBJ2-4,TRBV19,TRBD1,CASKVAGGGNIQYF,TGTGCCAGTAAGGTGGCAGGGGGCGGGAACATTCAGTACTTC
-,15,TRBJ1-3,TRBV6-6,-,CASSYEGYSGNTIYF,TGTGCCAGCAGTTATGAGGGGTACTCTGGAAACACCATATATTTT
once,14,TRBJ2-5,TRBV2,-,CASSRPRDSETQYF,TGTGCCAGCAGTAGACCCCGGGACTCAGAGACCCAGTACTTC
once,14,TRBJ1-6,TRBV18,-,CASSPLGWDSPLHF,TGTGCCAGCTCACCACTCGGATGGGATTCACCCCTCCACTTT
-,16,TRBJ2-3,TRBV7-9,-,CASSLEGGVITDTQYF,TGTGCCAGCAGCTTAGAGGGCGGGGTGATTACAGATACGCAGTATTTT
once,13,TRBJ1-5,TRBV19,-,CASSMGRGQPQHF,TGTGCCAGTAGTATGGGGCGGGGCCAGCCCCAGCATTTT
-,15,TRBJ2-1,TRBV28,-,CASSHMEGPYNEQFF,TGTGCCAGCAGTCACATGGAGGGCCCCTACAATGAGCAGTTCTTC
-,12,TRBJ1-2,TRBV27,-,CASRRRLGGYTF,TGTGCCAGCCGAAGGAGGCTGGGTGGCTACACCTTC
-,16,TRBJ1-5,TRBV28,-,CASTRKGWYSNQPQHF,TGTGCCAGCACTCGGAAGGGGTGGTATAGCAATCAGCCCCAGCATTTT
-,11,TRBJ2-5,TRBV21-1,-,CAPGQQETQYF,TGTGCCCCGGGACAGCAAGAGACCCAGTACTTC
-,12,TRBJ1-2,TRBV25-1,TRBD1,CASSGQGLGYTF,TGTGCCAGCAGTGGACAGGGTTTGGGCTACACCTTC
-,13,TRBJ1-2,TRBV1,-,CTSSQDRVYGYTF,TGCACCAGCAGCCAAGATAGGGTCTATGGCTACACCTTC